This T cell receptor beta chain was observed in a study of blood T cell repertoires in COVID-19. In the study overall: Spain, Italy and the United States supplied samples that represented acute and convalescent COVID-19. The analysed material was cDNA or gDNA that came from T cells, B-cell-depleted T cells, or PBMCs.

Profiling relied on immunoSEQ multiplex PCR, and the TCRdb table lists in-frame clones only, not all of them. The sample lists about 74,000 clones, 80% to 90% seen once, with 1.9% in the top ten. This TCR was recovered from a woman older than 75 with active or convalescent COVID-19. The sample comprised peripheral blood.

CDR3 nucleotide sequence: TGCGCCAGCAGCCAAGATCTACCCGTTTCTGGGGCCAACGTCCTGACTTTC. Its translation: CASSQDLPVSGANVLTF. This rearrangement joins TRBV4-3 to TRBJ2-6; no clear D. V lost 0 bases and J 1 base, leaving 10 bases between the germline ends. CDR1 and CDR2 (germline): LGHNA, YSLEER. CDR3 length: 17 amino acids.